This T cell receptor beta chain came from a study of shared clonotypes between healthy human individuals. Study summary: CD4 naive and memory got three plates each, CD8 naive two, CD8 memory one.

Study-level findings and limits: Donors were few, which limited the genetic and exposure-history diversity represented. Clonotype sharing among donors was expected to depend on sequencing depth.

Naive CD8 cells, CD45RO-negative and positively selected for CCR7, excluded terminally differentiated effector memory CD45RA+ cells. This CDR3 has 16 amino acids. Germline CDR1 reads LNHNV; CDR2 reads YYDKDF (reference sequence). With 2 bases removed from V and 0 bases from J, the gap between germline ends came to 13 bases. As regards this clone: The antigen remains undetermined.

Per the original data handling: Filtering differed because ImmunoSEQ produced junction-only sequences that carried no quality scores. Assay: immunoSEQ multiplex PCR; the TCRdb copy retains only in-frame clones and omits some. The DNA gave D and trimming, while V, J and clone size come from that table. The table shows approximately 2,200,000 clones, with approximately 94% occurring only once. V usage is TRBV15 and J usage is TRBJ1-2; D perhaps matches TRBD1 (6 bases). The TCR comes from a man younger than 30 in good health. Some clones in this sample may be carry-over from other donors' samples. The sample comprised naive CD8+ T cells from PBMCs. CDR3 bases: TGTGCCACCAGCAGAACAGGGATCTATACTAACTATGGCTACACCTTC. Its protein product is CATSRTGIYTNYGYTF.